This T cell receptor (beta chain) was sequenced for a study of T cells in Graves' hyperthyroidism and ophthalmopathy. Whole-study results and caveats: Ophthalmopathy stood apart from stable hyperthyroidism in a 13 V-J model. Ophthalmopathy, which appeared later, was predicted by the model a median approximately 6 months before onset.

Germline-derived CDR1 and CDR2 are LGHDT and YNNKEL (reference sequence). CDR3 size: 14 residues. V was trimmed by 0 bases and J by 7 bases, leaving 12 bases between them. There are many counts of this clonotype. Its antigen remains unknown. The investigators amplified TCR beta CDR3 regions from RNA transcripts. TCR CDR3 regions were first amplified by RT-PCR with HTBI primers. TCRdb re-called the multiplex PCR reads through MiXCR, storing one row per CDR3 protein. The data hold about 200,000 distinct CDR3 sequences, with approximately 16% observed a single time. Graves' hyperthyroidism was deemed stable absent ophthalmopathy progression within 18 months. Uncontrolled infection, other autoimmune disease, pregnancy and lactation each barred patients from inclusion.

This receptor was obtained from a woman aged 45-65 years with Graves' hyperthyroidism. This chain joins TRBV3-1 and TRBJ1-2; D perhaps matches TRBD1 (5 bases). The sequencing sample was made of blood. CDR3 sequence: CASSQDGGASGYTF. The CDR3 nucleotides are TGTGCCAGCAGCCAAGATGGAGGGGCGTCTGGCTACACCTTC.